These T cell receptor beta chains were read from a single sample in a study of regulatory T cells in long-lasting Graves disease. TCRdb redid the calling of the multiplex PCR reads with MiXCR, one entry per CDR3 protein. Of 250,000 or so distinct CDR3 sequences in the sample, roughly 21% are singletons; the top ten hold approximately 15%. Sequenced material: peripheral blood mononuclear cells (PBMCs), taken at new diagnosis, from a patient treated with antithyroid drugs. The receptors come from a female donor with Graves disease. Both conserved end residues are part of each CDR3. The D gene is left open where the match is weak. The size entry is marked missing in some rows and otherwise reads once, few, many or a size class.

D gene,J gene,V gene,clone size,CDR3 DNA,CDR3 protein
NA,TRBJ2-1,TRBV7-3,few,TGTGCCAGCAGCTTAAATGGCATTTTACTACTACAAATTTCCTACAATGAGCAGTTCTTC,CASSLNGILLLQISYNEQFF
NA,TRBJ1-6,TRBV25-1,NA,TGTGCCAGCAAACAGGGCGATTCACCCCTCCACTTT,CASKQGDSPLHF
NA,TRBJ1-2,TRBV28,NA,TGTGCCAGCACCCGGACCGGCTCATATGGCTACACCTTC,CASTRTGSYGYTF
NA,TRBJ2-3,TRBV12-3/TRBV12-4,NA,TGTGCCAGCAGGCGAGGGGGGGAGACAGATACGCAGTATTTT,CASRRGGETDTQYF
TRBD2,TRBJ2-1,TRBV9,few,TGTGCCAGCAGCGGGGGACTAGAGAGTAGTGAGCAGTTCTTC,CASSGGLESSEQFF
TRBD2,TRBJ2-1,TRBV15,many,TGTGCCACCAGCGTAGGGACTAGCGACAATGAGCAGTTCTTC,CATSVGTSDNEQFF
NA,TRBJ1-3,TRBV5-1,few,TGCGCCAGCAGCTTGGATGGCTCTGGAAACACCATATATTTT,CASSLDGSGNTIYF
TRBD1,TRBJ1-2,TRBV5-1,many,TGCGCCAGCAGACCCCCGGGCGTCGACAGGGACTATGGCTACACCTTC,CASRPPGVDRDYGYTF
TRBD1,TRBJ1-5,TRBV7-9,few,TGTGCCAGCAGCTTTGGACAGGTTAGCAATCAGCCCCAGCATTTT,CASSFGQVSNQPQHF
NA,TRBJ2-2,TRBV9,many,TGTGCCAGCAGCTTGGGGCAGGGAGACGGGGAGCTGTTTTTT,CASSLGQGDGELFF
TRBD1,TRBJ2-5,TRBV18,many,TGTGCCAGCTCACTTGGGACAGAGTCCCGGGAGACCCAGTACTTC,CASSLGTESRETQYF
NA,TRBJ1-1,TRBV4-3,few,TGCGCCAGCAGCCAAGATGGGGCACCAGGAGCTGAAGCTTTCTTT,CASSQDGAPGAEAFF
NA,TRBJ2-5,TRBV10-3,few,TGTGCCACCCGCGGACGGCAAGAGACCCAGTACTTC,CATRGRQETQYF
NA,TRBJ1-3,TRBV5-1,NA,TGCGCCAGCAGCTTATCCCGAGCCTCTGGAAACACCATATATTTT,CASSLSRASGNTIYF
NA,TRBJ2-7,TRBV6-1,NA,TGTGCCAGCACTCCTCTACAAAGTAGCTCCTACAATGAGCAGTACTTC,CASTPLQSSSYNEQYF
NA,TRBJ1-4,TRBV7-6,NA,TGTGCCAGCAGCCCCCAGGAGGAAAAACTGTTTTTT,CASSPQEEKLFF
TRBD1,TRBJ1-2,TRBV2,many,TGTGCCAGCAGTGTGCAGGGACAGGGTCGAGGCTACACCTTC,CASSVQGQGRGYTF
NA,TRBJ1-1,TRBV4-3,many,TGCGCCAGCAGCCAAGAATTAGGGGGGGCGATGAACACTAAAGCTTTCTTT,CASSQELGGAMNTKAFF
NA,TRBJ2-1,TRBV27,many,TGTGCCAGCAGTTCAGGGGCCTGGACACATGAGCAGTTCTTC,CASSSGAWTHEQFF
TRBD1,TRBJ2-5,TRBV4-1,many,TGCGCCAGCAGCCAAGCCTGGGGACAGCCTGGTGGGGAGACCCAGTACTTC,CASSQAWGQPGGETQYF
NA,TRBJ2-1,TRBV7-2,few,TGTGCCAGCAGCTTACGGCACAGGGTGGGATCCAATGAGCAGTTCTTC,CASSLRHRVGSNEQFF
NA,TRBJ2-5,TRBV20-1,many,TGCAGTGCTAGTCGGCTCCGTGGGGAGACCCAGTACTTC,CSASRLRGETQYF
TRBD2,TRBJ2-4,TRBV5-6,many,TGTGCCAGCAGCTTTGGATACCCCGTAGGACTAGCGGGACGTACGGCCAAAAACATTCAGTACTTC,CASSFGYPVGLAGRTAKNIQYF
NA,TRBJ2-6,TRBV28,NA,TGTGCCAGCACACAGGGGGCCAACGTCCTGACTTTC,CASTQGANVLTF
NA,TRBJ1-6,TRBV18,few,TGTGCCAGCTCCGAATACACCATGAGGGGCTTCATTTCACCCCTCCACTTT,CASSEYTMRGFISPLHF
NA,TRBJ2-3,TRBV6-2/TRBV6-3,many,TGTGCCAGCAGTCGACAGCGAACCACTAGCACAGATACGCAGTATTTT,CASSRQRTTSTDTQYF
NA,TRBJ1-5,TRBV2,many,TGTGCCAGCAGTGCCGGTTATAGCAATCAGCCCCAGCATTTT,CASSAGYSNQPQHF
NA,TRBJ1-2,TRBV2,many,TGTGCCAGCACTCCAGGCCCAAATGACTACACCTTC,CASTPGPNDYTF
TRBD2,TRBJ2-7,TRBV2,few,TGTGCCAGCAGTGGGAGGTCCTTAAAGGGTAGCGGGCTATCCTACGAGCGGTACTTC,CASSGRSLKGSGLSYERYF
TRBD1,TRBJ2-1,TRBV7-2,many,TGTGCCAGCAGCCCTCCGGGACAGGGCGGCAATGAGCAGTTCTTC,CASSPPGQGGNEQFF
NA,TRBJ1-5,TRBV28,once,TGTGCCAGCAGGACGGGGGGGGGGTTTCAGCCCCAGCATTTT,CASRTGGGFQPQHF
TRBD2,TRBJ2-7,TRBV12-3/TRBV12-4,many,TGTGCCAGCAGTCCCTATGGGGGGGGCTCCTACGAGCAGTACTTC,CASSPYGGGSYEQYF
TRBD1,TRBJ2-1,TRBV7-3,few,TGTGCCAGCAGCCTGGGGACAGGGGGCGGGGAGCAGTTCTTC,CASSLGTGGGEQFF
TRBD1,TRBJ2-3,TRBV18,many,TGTGCCAGCTCACCGGGACAGCAGACTAGCACAGATACGCAGTATTTT,CASSPGQQTSTDTQYF
NA,TRBJ1-5,TRBV20-1,few,TGCAGTGCTAGAGGAGAAGGGGGAAGCAATCAGCCCCAGCATTTT,CSARGEGGSNQPQHF
TRBD2,TRBJ2-5,TRBV4-1,few,TGCGCCAGCAGCCACAAAGGACTAGCCCCAGAGACCCAGTACTTC,CASSHKGLAPETQYF
NA,TRBJ2-3,TRBV28,many,TGTGCCAGCAGCTCGGGAGCGAACACAGATACGCAGTATTTT,CASSSGANTDTQYF
TRBD2,TRBJ2-1,TRBV20-1,NA,TGCAGTGCCGGGCCCGGGACTAGCGGTTACAATGAGCAGTTCTTC,CSAGPGTSGYNEQFF
NA,TRBJ1-2,TRBV6-1,many,TGTGCCAGCAGAACGTCTCGGACGTCTCCTAACTATGGCTACACCTTC,CASRTSRTSPNYGYTF
TRBD2,TRBJ2-5,TRBV7-8,many,TGTGCCAGCAGCTTAGATAGCGGGATAGGGGAGACCCAGTACTTC,CASSLDSGIGETQYF
TRBD1,TRBJ2-7,TRBV11-2,many,TGTGCCAGCAGCCGTGGGACAGGGGTCTACGAGCAGTACTTC,CASSRGTGVYEQYF
TRBD1,TRBJ1-2,TRBV28,many,TGTGCCATACGATCCCGGGACAGGGGGAACTATGGCTACACCTTC,CAIRSRDRGNYGYTF
NA,TRBJ1-1,TRBV11-2,many,TGTGCCAGCAGATCTCCGGGACAAGGTCATACTGAAGCTTTCTTT,CASRSPGQGHTEAFF
NA,TRBJ2-5,TRBV2,many,TGTGCCAGCCAGGCAGGGGAAGGGGAGACCCAGTACTTC,CASQAGEGETQYF
NA,TRBJ1-5,TRBV6-1,many,TGTGCCAGCACCAAGTCGGGTCCCCAGCCCCAGCATTTT,CASTKSGPQPQHF
TRBD1,TRBJ1-5,TRBV9,many,TGTGCCAGCAGCAGGGGGCAGGGCGGAGATCAGCCCCAGCATTTT,CASSRGQGGDQPQHF
TRBD1,TRBJ2-7,TRBV7-6,NA,TGTGCCAGCAGCTTTACATCCGGGACAGGGTCCCCCCACGAGCAGTACTTC,CASSFTSGTGSPHEQYF
NA,TRBJ2-4,TRBV27,NA,TGTGCCAGCAGGCAACTAGCCAACTTAGCCAAAAACATTCAGTACTTC,CASRQLANLAKNIQYF
TRBD1,TRBJ1-6,TRBV27,NA,TGTGCCAGCACCGAGACAGGGGTGGCCTATAATTCACCCCTCCACTTT,CASTETGVAYNSPLHF
TRBD2,TRBJ2-1,TRBV9,few,TGTGCCAGCAGCGCGGAGGGGACTAGCGGGAGCTCCTACAATGAGCAGTTCTTC,CASSAEGTSGSSYNEQFF
TRBD1,TRBJ1-4,TRBV18,once,TGTGCCAGCTCACCACCAGACAGGGTTGGCAGACTGTTTTTT,CASSPPDRVGRLFF
NA,TRBJ2-2,TRBV19,NA,TGTGCCAGTAGTCCGGCGGGACCCATCGGGGAGCTGTTTTTT,CASSPAGPIGELFF
NA,TRBJ2-7,TRBV7-3,NA,TGTGCCAGCAGCGCCGGACCTACTACGGGCGAGCAGTACTTC,CASSAGPTTGEQYF